This is a list of T cell receptor beta chains from one sample in a study of cytomegalovirus exposure and HLA in healthy donors. Profiled with immunoSEQ multiplex PCR; TCRdb holds only in-frame clones, not every one. The sample data list about 170,000 clones. The sample taken for sequencing was PBMCs. The receptors come from a woman aged 18-29 years in good health and CMV-seropositive. The CDR3 runs from the conserved cysteine through the conserved F or W. The D gene is left open where the match is weak.

>TRBJ2-1|TRBD2|TRBV5-1
CASSAGGGASYNEQFF
TGCGCCAGCAGCGCGGGAGGGGGGGCGAGTTACAATGAGCAGTTCTTC
>TRBJ2-7|.|TRBV18
CASSPPRQDYSYEQYF
TGTGCCAGCTCACCCCCCCGCCAGGATTACTCCTACGAGCAGTACTTC
>TRBJ2-7|TRBD1|TRBV5-6
CASSQDRVGEQYF
TGTGCCAGCAGCCAAGACAGGGTCGGAGAGCAGTACTTC
>TRBJ1-4|.|TRBV2
CASSGGRTTNEKLFF
TGTGCCAGCAGTGGAGGGAGGACAACTAATGAAAAACTGTTTTTT
>TRBJ1-5|TRBD1|TRBV25-1
CATQRGGRYQPQHF
TGTGCCACCCAGCGAGGGGGCAGATATCAGCCCCAGCATTTT
>TRBJ2-1|TRBD1|TRBV20-1
CSVGTDQFF
TGCAGTGTTGGGACAGACCAGTTCTTC
>TRBJ2-7|.|TRBV4-2
CASSYEHPKTYEQYF
TGTGCCAGCAGCTACGAACACCCAAAAACCTACGAGCAGTACTTC
>TRBJ1-5|TRBD1|TRBV6-5
CASRGTGGRNQPQHF
TGTGCCAGCAGGGGGACAGGGGGCCGCAATCAGCCCCAGCATTTT
>TRBJ2-7|.|TRBV6-5
CASSARGPYEQYF
TGTGCCAGCAGTGCCAGGGGACCCTACGAGCAGTACTTC
>TRBJ2-7|TRBD2|TRBV30
CAWSGLALSYEQYF
TGTGCCTGGTCGGGACTAGCCCTCTCCTACGAGCAGTACTTC